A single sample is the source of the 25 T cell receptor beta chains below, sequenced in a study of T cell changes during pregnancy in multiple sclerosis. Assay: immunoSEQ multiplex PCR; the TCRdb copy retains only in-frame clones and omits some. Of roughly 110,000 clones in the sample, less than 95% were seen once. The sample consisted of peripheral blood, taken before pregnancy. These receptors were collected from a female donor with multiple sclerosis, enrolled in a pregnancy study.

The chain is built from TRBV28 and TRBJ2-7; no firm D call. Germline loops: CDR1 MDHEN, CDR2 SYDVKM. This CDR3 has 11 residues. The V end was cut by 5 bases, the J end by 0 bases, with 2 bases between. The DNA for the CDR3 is TGTGCCAGCAGTCACTCCTACGAGCAGTACTTC. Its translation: CASSHSYEQYF.

The CDR3 sequence: CASSRGWGSYNSPLHF. Here the CDR3 DNA reads TGTGCCAGCAGTCGGGGGTGGGGCTCCTATAATTCACCCCTCCACTTT. The chain is built from TRBV28 and TRBJ1-6; D is perhaps TRBD1 (5 bases). The V gene's germline CDR1 is MDHEN and CDR2 SYDVKM. CDR3 length: 16 residues. Trimming stripped 5 bases from V and 0 bases from J, with 11 bases between.

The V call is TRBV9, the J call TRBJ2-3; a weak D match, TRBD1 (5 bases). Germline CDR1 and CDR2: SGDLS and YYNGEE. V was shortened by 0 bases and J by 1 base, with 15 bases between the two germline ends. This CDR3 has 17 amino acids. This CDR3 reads CASSVEVGAMGTDTQYF. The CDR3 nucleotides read TGTGCCAGCAGCGTAGAGGTTGGGGCGATGGGCACAGATACGCAGTATTTT.

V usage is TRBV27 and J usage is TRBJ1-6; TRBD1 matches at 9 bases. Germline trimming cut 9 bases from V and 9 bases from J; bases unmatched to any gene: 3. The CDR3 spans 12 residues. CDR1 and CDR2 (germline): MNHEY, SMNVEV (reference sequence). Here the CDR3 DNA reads TGTGCCAGTCGGACAGGGGTTTCACCCCTCCACTTT. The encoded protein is CASRTGVSPLHF.

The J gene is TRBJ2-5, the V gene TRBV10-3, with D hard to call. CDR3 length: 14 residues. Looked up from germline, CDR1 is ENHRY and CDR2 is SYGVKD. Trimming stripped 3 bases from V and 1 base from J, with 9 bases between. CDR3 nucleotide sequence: TGTGCCATCAGTGATCGGAACAGCCAAGAGACCCAGTACTTC. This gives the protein CAISDRNSQETQYF.

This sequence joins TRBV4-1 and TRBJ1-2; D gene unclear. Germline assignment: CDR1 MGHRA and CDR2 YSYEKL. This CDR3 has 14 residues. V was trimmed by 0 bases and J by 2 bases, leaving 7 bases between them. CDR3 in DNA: TGCGCCAGCAGCCAAGATATCGGGAACTATGGCTACACCTTC. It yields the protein CASSQDIGNYGYTF.

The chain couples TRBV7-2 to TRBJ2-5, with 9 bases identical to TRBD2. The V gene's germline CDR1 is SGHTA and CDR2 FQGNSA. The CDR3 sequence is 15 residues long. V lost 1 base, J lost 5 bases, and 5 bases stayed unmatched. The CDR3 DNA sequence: TGTGCCAGCAGCTTAGTAGCGGGGGAAGTGGAGACCCAGTACTTC. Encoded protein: CASSLVAGEVETQYF.

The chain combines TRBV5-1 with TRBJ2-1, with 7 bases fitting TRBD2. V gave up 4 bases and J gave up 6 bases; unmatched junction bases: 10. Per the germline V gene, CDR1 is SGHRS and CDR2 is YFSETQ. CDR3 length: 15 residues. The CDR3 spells CASSPMTSISNEQFF. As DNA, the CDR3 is TGCGCCAGCAGCCCGATGACTAGCATCAGCAATGAGCAGTTCTTC.

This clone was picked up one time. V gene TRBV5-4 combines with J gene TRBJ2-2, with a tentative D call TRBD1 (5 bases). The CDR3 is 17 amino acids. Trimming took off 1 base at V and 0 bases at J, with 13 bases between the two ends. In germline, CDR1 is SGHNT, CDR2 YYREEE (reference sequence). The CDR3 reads CASSLFVTGTNTGELFF. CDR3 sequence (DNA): TGTGCCAGCAGCTTGTTTGTTACAGGAACGAACACCGGGGAGCTGTTTTTT.

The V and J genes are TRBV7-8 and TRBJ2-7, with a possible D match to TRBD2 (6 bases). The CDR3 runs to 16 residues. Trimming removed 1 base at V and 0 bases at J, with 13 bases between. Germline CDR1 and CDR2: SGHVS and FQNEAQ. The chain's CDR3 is CASSLGSAGTSYEQYF. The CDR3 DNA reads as TGTGCCAGCAGCTTAGGCTCGGCGGGGACCTCCTACGAGCAGTACTTC.

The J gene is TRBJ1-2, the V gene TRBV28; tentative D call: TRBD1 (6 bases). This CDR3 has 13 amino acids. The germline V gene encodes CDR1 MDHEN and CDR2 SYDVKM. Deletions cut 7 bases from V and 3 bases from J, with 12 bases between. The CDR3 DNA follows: TGTGCCAGCATTAATCAGGGGTACTATGGCTACACCTTC. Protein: CASINQGYYGYTF.

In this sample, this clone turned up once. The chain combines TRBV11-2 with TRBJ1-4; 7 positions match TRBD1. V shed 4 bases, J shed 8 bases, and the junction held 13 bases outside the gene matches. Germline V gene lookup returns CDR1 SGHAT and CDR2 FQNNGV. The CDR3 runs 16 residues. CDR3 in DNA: TGTGCCAGCAGCTGGGGCCCAACAGGGGCCCCGGAAAAACTGTTTTTT. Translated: CASSWGPTGAPEKLFF. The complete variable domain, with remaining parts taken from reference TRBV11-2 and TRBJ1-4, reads EAGVAQSPRYKIIEKRQSVAFWCNPISGHATLYWYQQILGQGPKLLIQFQNNGVVDDSQLPKDRFSAERLKGVDSTLKIQPAKLEDSAVYLCASSWGPTGAPEKLFFGSGTQLSVL.

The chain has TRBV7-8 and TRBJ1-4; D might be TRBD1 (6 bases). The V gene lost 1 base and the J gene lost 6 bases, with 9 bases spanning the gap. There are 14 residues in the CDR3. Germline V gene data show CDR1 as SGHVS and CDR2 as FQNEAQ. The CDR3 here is CASSLGGGDEKLFF. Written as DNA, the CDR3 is TGTGCCAGCAGCTTAGGTGGGGGCGATGAAAAACTGTTTTTT.

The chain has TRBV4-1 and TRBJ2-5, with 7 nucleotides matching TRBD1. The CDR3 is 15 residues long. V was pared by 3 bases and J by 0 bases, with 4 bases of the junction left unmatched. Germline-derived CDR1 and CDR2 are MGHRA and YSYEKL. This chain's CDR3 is CASSHADRDQETQYF. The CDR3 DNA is TGCGCCAGCAGCCACGCAGACAGGGACCAAGAGACCCAGTACTTC.

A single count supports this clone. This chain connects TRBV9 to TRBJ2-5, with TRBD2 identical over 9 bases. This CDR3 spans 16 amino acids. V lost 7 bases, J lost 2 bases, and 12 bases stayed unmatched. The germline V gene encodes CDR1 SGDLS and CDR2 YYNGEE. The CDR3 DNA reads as TGTGCCAGCTCCCCTTCTAGCGGGAACGTTCAAGAGACCCAGTACTTC. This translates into CASSPSSGNVQETQYF. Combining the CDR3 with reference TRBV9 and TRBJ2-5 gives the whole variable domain DSGVTQTPKHLITATGQRVTLRCSPRSGDLSVYWYQQSLDQGLQFLIQYYNGEERAKGNILERFSAQQFPDLHSELNLSSLELGDSALYFCASSPSSGNVQETQYFGPGTRLLVL.

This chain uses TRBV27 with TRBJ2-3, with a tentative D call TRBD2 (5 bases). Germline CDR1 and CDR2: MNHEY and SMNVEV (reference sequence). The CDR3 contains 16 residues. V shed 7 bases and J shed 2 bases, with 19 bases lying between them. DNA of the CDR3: TGTGCCAGCAAATCTAGGGAGCTGGCGGCCACAGATACGCAGTATTTT. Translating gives CASKSRELAATDTQYF.

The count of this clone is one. CDR3 region: CASSEVPRDPHYGYTF. The CDR3 bases are TGCGCCAGCAGTGAGGTGCCCCGGGATCCCCACTATGGCTACACCTTC. This chain links TRBV10-2 with TRBJ1-2; D is unresolved. In germline, CDR1 is WSHSY, CDR2 SAAADI. There are 16 residues in the CDR3. The V end was cut by 2 bases, the J end by 3 bases, with 16 bases between.

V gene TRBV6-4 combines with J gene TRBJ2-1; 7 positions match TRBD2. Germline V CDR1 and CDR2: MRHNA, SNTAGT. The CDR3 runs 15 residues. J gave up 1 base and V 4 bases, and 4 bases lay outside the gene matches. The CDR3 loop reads CASSVAGGSYNEQFF. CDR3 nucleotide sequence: TGTGCCAGCAGTGTAGCGGGTGGGTCCTACAATGAGCAGTTCTTC.

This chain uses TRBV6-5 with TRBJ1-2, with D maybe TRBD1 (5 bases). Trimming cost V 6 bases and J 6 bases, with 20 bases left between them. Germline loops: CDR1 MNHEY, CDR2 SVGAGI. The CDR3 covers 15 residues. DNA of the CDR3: TGTGCCAGCAGGGGGAACAGGTTATCGTCCAATGGCTACACCTTC. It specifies CASRGNRLSSNGYTF.

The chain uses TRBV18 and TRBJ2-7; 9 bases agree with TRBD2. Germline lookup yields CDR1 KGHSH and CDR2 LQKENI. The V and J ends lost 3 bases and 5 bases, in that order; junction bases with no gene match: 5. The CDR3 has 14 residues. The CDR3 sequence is CASSPGLAAHEQYF. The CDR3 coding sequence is TGTGCCAGCTCACCGGGACTAGCAGCCCACGAGCAGTACTTC.

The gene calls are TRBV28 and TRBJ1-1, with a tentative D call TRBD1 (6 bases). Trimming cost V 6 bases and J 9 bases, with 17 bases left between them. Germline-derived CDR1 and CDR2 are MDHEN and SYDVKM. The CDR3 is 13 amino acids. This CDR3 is CASSLVAGDKAFF. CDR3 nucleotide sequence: TGTGCCAGCAGCTTAGTAGCAGGGGATAAAGCTTTCTTT.

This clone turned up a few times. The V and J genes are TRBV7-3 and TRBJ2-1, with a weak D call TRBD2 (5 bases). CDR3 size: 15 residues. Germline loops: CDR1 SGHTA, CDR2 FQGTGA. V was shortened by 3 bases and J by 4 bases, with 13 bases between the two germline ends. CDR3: CASSFNIGEYNEQFF. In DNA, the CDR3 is TGTGCCAGCAGCTTTAATATCGGGGAGTACAATGAGCAGTTCTTC.

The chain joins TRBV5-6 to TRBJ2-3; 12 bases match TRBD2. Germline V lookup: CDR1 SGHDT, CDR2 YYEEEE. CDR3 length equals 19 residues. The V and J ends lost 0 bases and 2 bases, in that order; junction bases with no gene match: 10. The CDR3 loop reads CASSLEGLAGGLFTDTQYF. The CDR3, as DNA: TGTGCCAGCAGCTTGGAAGGGCTAGCGGGGGGGCTGTTCACAGATACGCAGTATTTT.

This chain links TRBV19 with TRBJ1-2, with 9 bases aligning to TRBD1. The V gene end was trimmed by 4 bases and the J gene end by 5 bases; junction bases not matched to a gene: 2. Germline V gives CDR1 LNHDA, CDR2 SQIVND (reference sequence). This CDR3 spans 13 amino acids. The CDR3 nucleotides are TGTGCCAGTAGTACAGGACAGGGGTATGGCTACACCTTC. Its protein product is CASSTGQGYGYTF. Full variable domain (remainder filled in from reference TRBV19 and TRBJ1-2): DGGITQSPKYLFRKEGQNVTLSCEQNLNHDAMYWYRQDPGQGLRLIYYSQIVNDFQKGDIAEGYSVSREKKESFPLTVTSAQKNPTAFYLCASSTGQGYGYTFGSGTRLTVV.

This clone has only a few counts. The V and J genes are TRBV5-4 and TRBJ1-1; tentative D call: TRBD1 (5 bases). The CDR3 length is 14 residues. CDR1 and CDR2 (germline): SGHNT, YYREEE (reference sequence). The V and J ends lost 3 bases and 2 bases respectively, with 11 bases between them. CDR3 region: CASSSGGTNTEAFF. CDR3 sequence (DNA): TGTGCCAGCAGCTCGGGAGGGACTAACACTGAAGCTTTCTTT.